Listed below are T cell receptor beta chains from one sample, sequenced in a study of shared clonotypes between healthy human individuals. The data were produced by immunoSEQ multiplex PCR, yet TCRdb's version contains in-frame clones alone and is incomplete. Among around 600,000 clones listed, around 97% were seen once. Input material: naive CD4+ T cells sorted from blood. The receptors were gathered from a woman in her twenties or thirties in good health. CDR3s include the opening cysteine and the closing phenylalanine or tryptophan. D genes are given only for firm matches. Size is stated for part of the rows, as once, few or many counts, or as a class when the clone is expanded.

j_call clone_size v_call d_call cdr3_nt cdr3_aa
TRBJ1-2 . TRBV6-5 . TGTGCCAGCAGTTACGGGCAGGGTATGCGCTACACCTTC CASSYGQGMRYTF
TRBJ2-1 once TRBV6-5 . TGTGCCAGCAGTTACTCAGGTAGCTCCTACAATGAGCAGTTCTTC CASSYSGSSYNEQFF
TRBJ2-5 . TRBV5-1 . TGCGCCAGCAGCGGACTGGACATAGAGACCCAGTACTTC CASSGLDIETQYF
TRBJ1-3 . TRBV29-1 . TGCAGCGTCGCTAAGAGCTCTGGAAACACCATATATTTT CSVAKSSGNTIYF
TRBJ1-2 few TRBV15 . TGTGCCACCAGCCCGGATAGGGGCGACTATGGCTACACCTTC CATSPDRGDYGYTF
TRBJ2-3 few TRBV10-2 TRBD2 TGCGCCAGCGCCAGGCGGGAGTTCACAGATACGCAGTATTTT CASARREFTDTQYF
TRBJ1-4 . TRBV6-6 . TGTGCCAGCAGTGCACAGGTATCAACAGAAAAACTGTTTTTT CASSAQVSTEKLFF
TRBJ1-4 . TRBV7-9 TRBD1 TGTGCCAGCAGCCTGGGACAGGGGAGGGAAAAACTGTTTTTT CASSLGQGREKLFF
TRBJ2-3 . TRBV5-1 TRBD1 TGCGCCAGCAGCTTGGCTCCGACAGGGGCGGCAGATACGCAGTATTTT CASSLAPTGAADTQYF
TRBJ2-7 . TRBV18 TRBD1 TGTGCCAGCTCACCCATTGCCGGGACAGGGGACGAGCAGTACTTC CASSPIAGTGDEQYF
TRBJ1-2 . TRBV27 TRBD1 TGTGCCAGCCCACTTATGGACAGGACCTATGGCTACACCTTC CASPLMDRTYGYTF
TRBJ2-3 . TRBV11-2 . TGTGCCAGCAGCTTAGAAAGGGATACGCAGTATTTT CASSLERDTQYF
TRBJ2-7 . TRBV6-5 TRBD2 TGTGCCAGCAGTTACTCGTGGGGGGGGGCCTACGAGCAGTACTTC CASSYSWGGAYEQYF
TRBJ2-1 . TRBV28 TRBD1 TGTGCCAGCAGAGAGACAGGGAGCTCCTACAATGAGCAGTTCTTC CASRETGSSYNEQFF
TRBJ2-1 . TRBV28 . TGTGCCAGCAGGGGGACCTCCTTTAGGGAGCAGTTCTTC CASRGTSFREQFF
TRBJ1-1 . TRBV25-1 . TGTGCCAGCAGTGTCAGGGACACCTTCACTGAAGCTTTCTTT CASSVRDTFTEAFF
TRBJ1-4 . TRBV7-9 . TGTGCCAGCAGCTTAGGCAGTGGAACTAATGAAAAACTGTTTTTT CASSLGSGTNEKLFF
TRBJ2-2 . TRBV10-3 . TGTGCCATCAGTGAGCGGGGGCCGAACACCGGGGAGCTGTTTTTT CAISERGPNTGELFF
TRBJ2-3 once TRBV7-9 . TGTGCCAGCAACCTCGACGGGATTAGCACAGATACGCAGTATTTT CASNLDGISTDTQYF
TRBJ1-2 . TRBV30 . TGTGCCTGGGGTAACTATGGCTACACCTTC CAWGNYGYTF
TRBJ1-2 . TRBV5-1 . TGCGCCAGCAGCTTGGATGGGGGGACTAACTATGGCTACACCTTC CASSLDGGTNYGYTF
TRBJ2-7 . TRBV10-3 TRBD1 TGTGCCATCAGTAGCCGGGACAGGGGGCACGAGCAGTACTTC CAISSRDRGHEQYF
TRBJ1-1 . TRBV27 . TGTGCCAGCAGTCCCCGAGGATTTATGAACACTGAAGCTTTCTTT CASSPRGFMNTEAFF
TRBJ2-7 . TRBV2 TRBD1 TGTGCCAGCAATAATCCGGGACAGCTCTACGAGCAGTACTTC CASNNPGQLYEQYF
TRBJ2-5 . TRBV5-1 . TGCGCCAGCAGCTTGGCCATCGGGAGTGAGACCCAGTACTTC CASSLAIGSETQYF
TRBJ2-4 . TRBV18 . TGTGCCAGCTCACCAGGGCTGAAAAACATTCAGTACTTC CASSPGLKNIQYF
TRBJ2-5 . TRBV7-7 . TGTGCCAGCAGCTTGGGGCTCTTGGAGACCCAGTACTTC CASSLGLLETQYF
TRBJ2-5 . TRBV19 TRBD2 TGTGCCAGTAGTATAGGACTCGGGGGGGAGTCCCAGTACTTC CASSIGLGGESQYF
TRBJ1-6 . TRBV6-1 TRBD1 TGTGCCAGCAGTGAGGTCGACAGGGGGGATCGTTCACCCCTCCACTTT CASSEVDRGDRSPLHF
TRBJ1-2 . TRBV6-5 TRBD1 TGTGCCAGCAGTTACCGACAGGGTGCCTATGGCTACACCTTC CASSYRQGAYGYTF
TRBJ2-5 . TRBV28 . TGTGCCAGCAGTTTAGACTCGAAAGAGACCCAGTACTTC CASSLDSKETQYF
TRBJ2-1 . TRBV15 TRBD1 TGTGCCACCAGCAGTGACAGGGGGTTTCCCTACAATGAGCAGTTCTTC CATSSDRGFPYNEQFF
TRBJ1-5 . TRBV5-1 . TGCGCCAGCAGCTTGGAACCGGGACTAGAGGGCAATCAGCCCCAGCATTTT CASSLEPGLEGNQPQHF
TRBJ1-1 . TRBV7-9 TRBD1 TGTGCCAGCAGCCTTGGACAGGGAGTGTTCGCTGAAGCTTTCTTT CASSLGQGVFAEAFF
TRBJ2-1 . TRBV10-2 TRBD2 TGCGCCAGCAGTGGGACTAGCGGGAGGACTGAGCAGTTCTTC CASSGTSGRTEQFF
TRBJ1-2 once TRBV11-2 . TGTGCCAGCAGCTTAGACTACAGGGCTCAGGGCTACACCTTC CASSLDYRAQGYTF